Below, 31 T cell receptor beta chains from the same sample are listed, as sequenced in a study of OX40 agonist ivuxolimab in advanced cancers. Assay: immunoSEQ multiplex PCR; the TCRdb copy retains only in-frame clones and omits some. This sample has approximately 64,000 clones, with 86% found just once. The sequencing here drew on CD4+ or CD8+ T cells sorted from blood, taken in a trial of the OX40 agonist ivuxolimab. All receptors come from an adult with an advanced solid tumor such as melanoma, head and neck, liver or kidney cancer.

The V gene is TRBV11-2, the J gene TRBJ1-1; D may be TRBD1 (6 bases). CDR3 size: 14 residues. Trimming shortened V by 0 bases and J by 4 bases, and 9 bases separated the two germline ends. Germline CDR1 and CDR2: SGHAT and FQNNGV. In DNA form, the CDR3 reads TGTGCCAGCAGCTTAGAGGTCAGGGGCACTGAAGCTTTCTTT. This codes for CASSLEVRGTEAFF.

The chain uses TRBV19 and TRBJ2-1; 11 bases agree with TRBD2. Germline CDR1 is LNHDA and CDR2 is SQIVND (reference sequence). After removal of 1 base from V and 6 bases from J, the junction contained 2 bases not matched to a gene. The CDR3 totals 15 residues. DNA for the CDR3: TGTGCCAGTAGTATAGTAGCGGGGGGGGCCAATGAGCAGTTCTTC. This translates into CASSIVAGGANEQFF.

The V and J genes are TRBV7-9 and TRBJ1-2, with TRBD1 as a possible D gene (5 bases). The germline V and J ends were trimmed by 8 bases and 7 bases, with 17 bases remaining between them. Germline-derived CDR1 and CDR2 are SEHNR and FQNEAQ (reference sequence). The CDR3 runs to 13 residues. The CDR3 nucleotides are TGTGCCAGCGATTGGGGGGGAAACGGTGGCTACACCTTC. This translates into CASDWGGNGGYTF. Full variable domain (outside the CDR3, taken from reference TRBV7-9 and TRBJ1-2): DTGVSQNPRHKITKRGQNVTFRCDPISEHNRLYWYRQTLGQGPEFLTYFQNEAQLEKSRLLSDRFSAERPKGSFSTLEIQRTEQGDSAMYLCASDWGGNGGYTFGSGTRLTVV.

This sequence joins TRBV7-9 and TRBJ2-1; 15 bases are shared with TRBD2. Germline trimming cut 6 bases from V and 15 bases from J; bases unmatched to any gene: 9. Per germline, CDR1 SEHNR and CDR2 FQNEAQ (reference sequence). This CDR3 is built from 14 residues. The CDR3 nucleotides are TGTGCCAGCAGTTTAATGGGACTAGCGGGGGGTGGGTTCTTC. Protein sequence: CASSLMGLAGGGFF.

V gene TRBV2 combines with J gene TRBJ1-1, with 8 nucleotides matching TRBD1. The CDR3 extends over 16 amino acids. CDR1 is SNHLY and CDR2 is FYNNEI in the germline V gene. J lost 0 bases, V lost 5 bases, and 8 bases had no gene match. The CDR3 DNA reads TGTGCCAGCAGTAGGGACAGGAGACGCATGAACACTGAAGCTTTCTTT. Translated, it gives CASSRDRRRMNTEAFF.

The chain is built from TRBV10-3 and TRBJ1-5; D is unresolved. Germline V lookup: CDR1 ENHRY, CDR2 SYGVKD. The length of the CDR3 is 12 residues. V lost 4 bases to trimming and J lost 2 bases, with 3 bases between them. CDR3 sequence (DNA): TGTGCCATCAGTGTAGGCAATCAGCCCCAGCATTTT. Translated, it gives CAISVGNQPQHF.

CDR3 bases: TGCAGCGTTCATGACAGCGACACTGAAGCTTTCTTT. It yields the protein CSVHDSDTEAFF. The chain joins TRBV29-1 to TRBJ1-1; D might be TRBD1 (5 bases). CDR3 length: 12 amino acids. CDR1 is SQVTM and CDR2 is ANQGSEA in the germline V gene. The ends were cut back, 5 bases at V and 3 bases at J, with 10 bases in the middle.

This clone occurred a few times. The chain employs TRBV28 and TRBJ2-5; either TRBD1 or TRBD2 may fit D (6 bases each). The germline gives CDR1 MDHEN, CDR2 SYDVKM. This CDR3 region has 15 residues. The V gene lost 1 base and the J gene lost 4 bases, with 13 bases spanning the gap. DNA for the CDR3: TGTGCCAGCAGTTTATACAGCGGAGGGGGAGAGACCCAGTACTTC. It specifies CASSLYSGGGETQYF.

The DNA for the CDR3 is TGTGCCAGCAGCTACACGCTGGCAGGGAACACCATATATTTT. Amino acids: CASSYTLAGNTIYF. The chain employs TRBV7-8 and TRBJ1-3, with D possibly being TRBD1 (5 bases). The CDR3 totals 14 residues. Germline CDR1 reads SGHVS; CDR2 reads FQNEAQ. V was cut by 4 bases and J by 7 bases, with 14 bases left in between.

V and J are TRBV29-1 and TRBJ2-7, with 8 nucleotides matching TRBD1. V lost 1 base and J lost 4; bases outside the gene matches: 3. CDR1 and CDR2 (germline): SQVTM, ANQGSEA. The CDR3 covers 13 residues. The CDR3 is CSVEGTGQYEQYF. The CDR3 region has the DNA TGCAGCGTTGAAGGGACAGGGCAGTACGAGCAGTACTTC.

The chain carries TRBV7-6 and TRBJ1-3; maybe TRBD1 (5 bases). The CDR3 has 16 residues. Per germline, CDR1 SGHVS and CDR2 FNYEAQ. V was pared by 5 bases and J by 2 bases, with 16 bases between. The CDR3 nucleotides are TGTGCCAGCAGCCCCGGGAGGGGAGGACCTGGAAACACCATATATTTT. It specifies CASSPGRGGPGNTIYF.

This sequence joins TRBV6-6 and TRBJ1-6, with a possible D match to TRBD1 (5 bases). Germline-derived CDR1 and CDR2 are MNHNY and SVGAGI (reference sequence). The CDR3 runs 13 residues. V lost 0 bases, J lost 10 bases, and 7 bases lay in between. CDR3 DNA sequence: TGTGCCAGCAGTTACTCGAGACAGTCACCCCTCCACTTT. As protein: CASSYSRQSPLHF.

This clone was found once. V gene TRBV5-1 combines with J gene TRBJ1-2, with 7 bases aligning to TRBD1. This CDR3 region has 13 residues. The germline CDR1 and CDR2 sequences are SGHRS and YFSETQ. With V trimmed by 3 bases and J by 6 bases, 5 bases remained unmatched. The chain's CDR3 is CASSSETGNGYTF. For the CDR3, the DNA is TGCGCCAGCAGCTCGGAGACAGGGAATGGCTACACCTTC.

The V and J genes are TRBV7-8 and TRBJ2-7; possible D gene TRBD1, 6 bases. CDR1 is SGHVS, CDR2 FQNEAQ, per germline. With 5 bases removed from V and 0 bases from J, the gap between germline ends came to 14 bases. The CDR3 runs to 15 residues. CDR3 nucleotides: TGTGCCAGCAGCGTACCCCGGGACACCTCCTACGAGCAGTACTTC. Its protein is CASSVPRDTSYEQYF. Filled out from reference TRBV7-8 and TRBJ2-7, the complete variable domain reads GAGVSQSPRYKVAKRGQDVALRCDPISGHVSLFWYQQALGQGPEFLTYFQNEAQLDKSGLPSDRFFAERPEGSVSTLKIQRTQQEDSAVYLCASSVPRDTSYEQYFGPGTRLTVT.

The J gene is TRBJ1-2, the V gene TRBV28, with D hard to call. The V gene's germline CDR1 is MDHEN and CDR2 SYDVKM. CDR3 size: 14 residues. V was shortened by 3 bases and J by 6 bases, with 14 bases between the two germline ends. This CDR3 is CASSLSGTAHGYTF. The CDR3 DNA is TGTGCCAGCAGTTTGTCCGGAACAGCACATGGCTACACCTTC.

The rearrangement joins TRBV5-1 to TRBJ2-3, with TRBD2 matching over 8 bases. The CDR3 runs 14 residues. The junction had 2 bases not matched to a gene; V was cut back by 0 bases and J by 5 bases. Germline CDR1 is SGHRS and CDR2 is YFSETQ. This chain's CDR3 is CASSLVSGEDTQYF. The CDR3, as DNA: TGCGCCAGCAGCTTGGTTAGCGGGGAAGATACGCAGTATTTT. The variable domain in full, completed from reference TRBV5-1 and TRBJ2-3, reads KAGVTQTPRYLIKTRGQQVTLSCSPISGHRSVSWYQQTPGQGLQFLFEYFSETQRNKGNFPGRFSGRQFSNSRSEMNVSTLELGDSALYLCASSLVSGEDTQYFGPGTRLTVL.

The CDR3 sequence: CASSEEGASGVETQYF. The DNA for the CDR3 is TGTGCCAGCAGTGAAGAGGGGGCTAGCGGGGTCGAGACCCAGTACTTC. V usage is TRBV6-1 and J usage is TRBJ2-5, with 9 bases lining up with TRBD2. The trim removed 1 base at V and 5 bases at J, leaving 8 bases unmatched. In germline, CDR1 is MNHNS, CDR2 SASEGT. The length of the CDR3 is 16 residues.

The V call is TRBV19, the J call TRBJ1-5; TRBD1 matches at 8 bases. The CDR3 spans 17 residues. CDR1 is LNHDA and CDR2 is SQIVND in the germline V gene (reference sequence). The ends lost 4 bases at V and 2 bases at J; junction bases unmatched: 10. The CDR3 is CASSTFDRGQGNQPQHF. The CDR3 nucleotides read TGTGCCAGTAGTACTTTTGACAGGGGTCAGGGCAATCAGCCCCAGCATTTT.

The chain has TRBV14 and TRBJ1-1; D gene uncertain. The CDR3 length is 14 residues. Germline assignment: CDR1 SGHDN and CDR2 FVKESK. Between the trimmed V and J ends, which lost 0 bases and 5 bases, there was a span of 10 bases. CDR3 region: CASSQDGWVTEAFF. In DNA, the CDR3 is TGTGCCAGCAGCCAAGATGGTTGGGTGACTGAAGCTTTCTTT.

This chain joins TRBV4-1 and TRBJ1-1; no reliable D call. The V end was cut by 0 bases, the J end by 0 bases, with 11 bases between. The CDR3 consists of 16 residues. Germline V lookup: CDR1 MGHRA, CDR2 YSYEKL. The CDR3: CASSQDAGRLNTEAFF. The CDR3 DNA reads TGCGCCAGCAGCCAAGATGCAGGCAGACTGAACACTGAAGCTTTCTTT.

This chain uses TRBV6-5 with TRBJ2-7; the match to TRBD1 covers 10 bases. The V gene's germline CDR1 is MNHEY and CDR2 SVGAGI. V trimming: 4 bases; J trimming: 6 bases; junction bases outside the gene matches: 3. The CDR3 loop spans 13 amino acids. In DNA, the CDR3 is TGTGCCAGCAGTTCCCGGGACAGGGGCGAGCAGTACTTC. Translated, it gives CASSSRDRGEQYF.

V usage is TRBV23-1 and J usage is TRBJ1-5; the D gene is possibly TRBD1 (6 bases). TRBV23-1 is recorded as an ORF, its role being uncertain. The CDR3 is 16 residues long. V was trimmed by 3 bases and J by 1 base, leaving 13 bases between them. In nucleotides, the CDR3 is TGCGCCAGCAGTCACAGGGGACTCCGGAGCAATCAGCCCCAGCATTTT. Amino acid sequence: CASSHRGLRSNQPQHF.

This chain links TRBV5-1 with TRBJ1-2; 12 bases match TRBD1. The germline V gene has CDR1 SGHRS and CDR2 YFSETQ. The junction had 8 bases not matched to a gene; V was cut back by 3 bases and J by 8 bases. This CDR3 is built from 15 residues. CDR3 nucleotide sequence: TGCGCCAGCAGCTACGGGACAGGGGGCGAGGTAGGCTACACCTTC. This sequence encodes CASSYGTGGEVGYTF.

The chain has TRBV21-1 and TRBJ2-7; the table names TRBD1, a call not compared with the DNA. TRBV21-1 is noted as a pseudogene. The CDR3 runs 11 residues. The CDR3, as DNA: TGTGCCAGCAGCAACAGGGTCGAGCAGTACTTC. Its translation: CASSNRVEQYF.

The V call is TRBV30, the J call TRBJ2-3, with D maybe TRBD2 (7 bases). The ends were cut back, 3 bases at V and 1 base at J, with 17 bases in the middle. The CDR3 length is 16 residues. The V gene's germline CDR1 is GTSNPN and CDR2 SVGIG (reference sequence). The CDR3 region has the DNA TGTGCCTGGAGGGGGGGGCTCCAAGGCGGCACAGATACGCAGTATTTT. This encodes CAWRGGLQGGTDTQYF.

The chain carries TRBV5-1 and TRBJ1-1, with D possibly TRBD1 on 6 matching bases. Trimming took off 7 bases at V and 4 bases at J, with 14 bases between the two ends. The CDR3 length is 13 residues. The germline gives CDR1 SGHRS, CDR2 YFSETQ. CDR3 sequence reads: CASQQGGSTEAFF. The DNA for the CDR3 is TGCGCCAGCCAACAGGGTGGAAGCACTGAAGCTTTCTTT. The complete variable domain, with remaining parts taken from reference TRBV5-1 and TRBJ1-1, reads KAGVTQTPRYLIKTRGQQVTLSCSPISGHRSVSWYQQTPGQGLQFLFEYFSETQRNKGNFPGRFSGRQFSNSRSEMNVSTLELGDSALYLCASQQGGSTEAFFGQGTRLTVV.

This chain uses TRBV7-2 with TRBJ2-4; possible D gene TRBD2, 6 bases. V gave up 3 bases and J gave up 7 bases, with 10 bases separating them. The CDR3 is 13 residues long. From germline, CDR1 is SGHTA and CDR2 FQGNSA. CDR3 in amino acids: CASSFSGLNIQYF. CDR3 bases: TGTGCCAGCAGCTTTAGCGGATTGAACATTCAGTACTTC.

V usage is TRBV9 and J usage is TRBJ2-7; D is unclear. Germline CDR1 reads SGDLS; CDR2 reads YYNGEE. Trimming removed 4 bases from V and 3 bases from J, with 14 bases in between. The length of the CDR3 is 14 residues. CDR3 coding DNA: TGTGCCAGCAGCCCCCGATGGGAAAACTACGAGCAGTACTTC. Translated: CASSPRWENYEQYF.

This sequence joins TRBV6-5 and TRBJ1-5; no reliable D call. CDR1 is MNHEY, CDR2 SVGAGI, per germline. V lost 1 base to trimming and J lost 2 bases, with 6 bases between them. The CDR3 is 14 amino acids. CDR3 in amino acids: CASSYLAGNQPQHF. Written as DNA, the CDR3 is TGTGCCAGCAGTTACTTGGCGGGCAATCAGCCCCAGCATTTT.

Note on this clone: The junction shows a germline mismatch at one end, possibly a read error. The J gene is TRBJ2-7, the V gene TRBV5-1, with D possibly matching TRBD1 (6 bases). This CDR3 has 13 residues. CDR1 is SGHRS, CDR2 YFSETQ, per germline. The CDR3 reads CASSLDRTYEQYF. The DNA for the CDR3 is TGCGCCAGCAGTTTGGACAGAACCTACGAGCAGTACTTC.

This rearrangement joins TRBV19 to TRBJ2-5; 9 bases are shared with TRBD1. The germline V gene has CDR1 LNHDA and CDR2 SQIVND (reference sequence). This CDR3 spans 16 amino acids. V was pared by 7 bases and J by 5 bases, with 14 bases of the junction left unmatched. In DNA form, the CDR3 reads TGTGCCAGTAAAGGGTTAGGGACAGGGACTTTGGAGACCCAGTACTTC. It yields the protein CASKGLGTGTLETQYF.